This T cell receptor beta chain was identified during a study of blood T cell repertoires in COVID-19. About the research overall: T cells, B-cell-depleted T cells, or PBMCs supplied cDNA or gDNA.

This CDR3 has 14 amino acids. The V end lost 6 bases, the J end lost 3 bases, and 11 bases lay between the germline ends. CDR1 is SGHNT and CDR2 is YENEEA in the germline V gene. In the authors' methods: It was from reference gene primer amplification that nucleated cell counts were estimated. Assay used: immunoSEQ multiplex PCR; TCRdb lists only in-frame clones, some missing. V and J calls plus clone size are reproduced from that table; the DNA served to infer D and trimming. The sample gives about 170,000 clones, roughly 82% of which show up once; approximately 7% is in the top ten. This clone was recorded a few times.

The chain employs TRBV11-3 and TRBJ2-2, with D unclear. The sequencing sample was made of peripheral blood. The TCR originated in a woman aged 35 to 49 with COVID-19, enrolled during active disease. CDR3 loop: CASSSYSYTGELFF. The CDR3 coding sequence is TGTGCCAGCAGTTCATACAGCTACACCGGGGAGCTGTTTTTT.